Below, 26 T cell receptor beta chains from the same sample are listed, as sequenced in a study of OX40 agonist ivuxolimab in advanced cancers. Some clones are missing from TCRdb's copy, which holds only in-frame ones; the method was immunoSEQ multiplex PCR. The sample lists fewer than 100,000 clones; 84% were seen once. Sample: CD4+ or CD8+ T cells sorted from blood, taken in a trial of the OX40 agonist ivuxolimab. The receptors come from an adult with an advanced solid tumor such as melanoma, head and neck, liver or kidney cancer.

This clone appeared once. The V call is TRBV5-1, the J call TRBJ1-2, with unresolved D. This CDR3 spans 14 amino acids. Germline V lookup: CDR1 SGHRS, CDR2 YFSETQ. Trimming shortened V by 1 base and J by 4 bases, and 11 bases separated the two germline ends. The CDR3 loop is CASSLYAEAYGYTF. The DNA of the CDR3 is TGCGCCAGCAGCTTGTATGCAGAAGCCTATGGCTACACCTTC.

The chain has TRBV6-6 and TRBJ1-2, with D possibly TRBD1 on 5 matching bases. Germline values: CDR1 MNHNY, CDR2 SVGAGI (reference sequence). The CDR3 sequence is 15 residues long. V lost 0 bases to trimming and J lost 2 bases, with 10 bases between them. The CDR3 region has the DNA TGTGCCAGCAGTTACTCCTGGGACGTCAACTATGGCTACACCTTC. It yields the protein CASSYSWDVNYGYTF.

This sequence joins TRBV7-9 and TRBJ2-5; TRBD1 might be the D (6 bases). V was trimmed by 5 bases and J by 5 bases, leaving 18 bases between them. Germline V gives CDR1 SEHNR, CDR2 FQNEAQ (reference sequence). There are 15 residues in the CDR3. The CDR3 DNA reads TGTGCCAGCAGCCCCCCGACAGGATCGCGGGAGACCCAGTACTTC. Encoded protein: CASSPPTGSRETQYF. Full variable domain (rest looked up from reference TRBV7-9 and TRBJ2-5): DTGVSQNPRHKITKRGQNVTFRCDPISEHNRLYWYRQTLGQGPEFLTYFQNEAQLEKSRLLSDRFSAERPKGSFSTLEIQRTEQGDSAMYLCASSPPTGSRETQYFGPGTRLLVL.

The rearrangement joins TRBV5-1 to TRBJ1-1; D possibly corresponds to TRBD1 (6 bases). Germline V gene sequence: CDR1 SGHRS, CDR2 YFSETQ. CDR3 length: 16 residues. Between the trimmed V and J ends, which lost 0 bases and 6 bases, there was a span of 18 bases. The CDR3 loop reads CASSLVTGIKGAEAFF. In DNA, the CDR3 is TGCGCCAGCAGCTTGGTTACGGGGATCAAGGGGGCTGAAGCTTTCTTT.

The gene calls are TRBV19 and TRBJ1-2, with 12 positions matching TRBD1. In germline, CDR1 is LNHDA, CDR2 SQIVND (reference sequence). J gave up 7 bases and V 7 bases, and 10 bases lay outside the gene matches. The CDR3 is 15 amino acids. The CDR3 sequence: CASINRDRGRGGYTF. The CDR3 region has the DNA TGTGCCAGTATAAACCGGGACAGGGGGCGCGGTGGCTACACCTTC. Filled out from reference TRBV19 and TRBJ1-2, the complete variable domain reads DGGITQSPKYLFRKEGQNVTLSCEQNLNHDAMYWYRQDPGQGLRLIYYSQIVNDFQKGDIAEGYSVSREKKESFPLTVTSAQKNPTAFYLCASINRDRGRGGYTFGSGTRLTVV.

V and J are TRBV7-6 and TRBJ1-5; D is unresolved. This CDR3 is 12 amino acids long. Trimming took off 2 bases at V and 3 bases at J, with 2 bases between the two ends. In germline, CDR1 is SGHVS, CDR2 FNYEAQ. The CDR3, as DNA: TGTGCCAGCAGCTTATACAATCAGCCCCAGCATTTT. This encodes CASSLYNQPQHF.

The chain carries TRBV11-3 and TRBJ2-5; 9 bases match TRBD1. Germline V gene data show CDR1 as SGHNT and CDR2 as YENEEA. The CDR3 consists of 16 residues. J lost 2 bases, V lost 0 bases, and 4 bases had no gene match. The CDR3: CASSLEGTGSQETQYF. The CDR3 DNA follows: TGTGCCAGCAGCTTAGAGGGGACAGGGTCACAAGAGACCCAGTACTTC.

As concerns this clone: The junction differs from germline at one of its ends, possibly a read error. The gene calls are TRBV2 and TRBJ2-7; unclear D gene. This CDR3 spans 14 amino acids. The germline V gene has CDR1 SNHLY and CDR2 FYNNEI. CDR3 sequence: CASSEYHASYGQYF. CDR3 in DNA: TGTGCCAGCAGTGAATATCACGCGTCCTACGGGCAGTACTTC.

The count of this clone is one. The J gene is TRBJ1-2, the V gene TRBV19; 9 bases agree with TRBD1. This CDR3 is built from 15 residues. Trimming took 4 bases from V and 4 from J; bases not matched to a gene: 7. Germline values: CDR1 LNHDA, CDR2 SQIVND (reference sequence). The chain's CDR3 is CASSTLTGGSYGYTF. CDR3 DNA sequence: TGTGCCAGTAGTACCCTAACAGGGGGCTCCTATGGCTACACCTTC.

V usage is TRBV18 and J usage is TRBJ2-7; a weak D match, TRBD2 (5 bases). With 6 bases removed from V and 0 bases from J, the gap between germline ends came to 9 bases. The CDR3 contains 13 residues. Per germline, CDR1 KGHSH and CDR2 LQKENI. The CDR3, as DNA: TGTGCCAGCTCGGGAGAAAGCTCCTACGAGCAGTACTTC. Its protein product is CASSGESSYEQYF.

The rearrangement links TRBV18 to TRBJ2-1; possibly TRBD1 or TRBD2 for D (6 bases each). The CDR3 spans 15 residues. Germline CDR1 KGHSH, CDR2 LQKENI. The V and J ends lost 5 bases and 6 bases respectively, with 17 bases between them. The CDR3 sequence is CASSKGGPRSNEQFF. CDR3 nucleotides: TGTGCCAGCTCAAAGGGGGGACCCAGGAGCAATGAGCAGTTCTTC. Full variable domain (outside the CDR3, taken from reference TRBV18 and TRBJ2-1): NAGVMQNPRHLVRRRGQEARLRCSPMKGHSHVYWYRQLPEEGLKFMVYLQKENIIDESGMPKERFSAEFPKEGPSILRIQQVVRGDSAAYFCASSKGGPRSNEQFFGPGTRLTVL.

The CDR3 region is CASGLGPGETQYF. The CDR3 DNA reads TGTGCTAGTGGTTTGGGACCAGGAGAGACCCAGTACTTC. The chain uses TRBV12-5 and TRBJ2-5, with unresolved D. Germline CDR1 reads LGHNT; CDR2 reads FRNRAP. Trimming removed 1 base from V and 4 bases from J, with 7 bases in between. The CDR3 is made up of 13 amino acids.

This chain links TRBV2 with TRBJ2-5; the match to TRBD2 covers 10 bases. The CDR3 has 15 amino acids. Trimming cost V 5 bases and J 2 bases; bases outside gene matches: 5. Germline CDR1 reads SNHLY; CDR2 reads FYNNEI. The CDR3, as DNA: TGTGCCAGCAGTAAGACTAGCGGGCTACAAGAGACCCAGTACTTC. It is translated as CASSKTSGLQETQYF.

V usage is TRBV29-1 and J usage is TRBJ1-2; 9 bases match TRBD1. Trimming at V came to 8 bases and at J to 7 bases, leaving 11 bases not matched to a gene. This CDR3 is 13 amino acids long. Germline V CDR1 and CDR2: SQVTM, ANQGSEA. The CDR3 nucleotides are TGCAGCAATACCAGGACGACAGGGGGTGGCTACACCTTC. It translates to CSNTRTTGGGYTF.

This rearrangement joins TRBV7-9 to TRBJ2-1; D might be TRBD1 or TRBD2, each matching 5 bases. V was clipped by 1 base and J by 4 bases, with 8 bases between them. This CDR3 is built from 14 residues. Germline CDR1 SEHNR, CDR2 FQNEAQ (reference sequence). Written as DNA, the CDR3 is TGTGCCAGCAGCTTAGAGGGACGGTACAATGAGCAGTTCTTC. This encodes CASSLEGRYNEQFF.

This clone was picked up one time. The chain has TRBV10-3 and TRBJ2-3, with no clear D. Germline CDR1 ENHRY, CDR2 SYGVKD. The CDR3 length is 14 residues. V dropped 4 bases and J dropped 2 bases, with 10 bases sitting between them. The CDR3 coding sequence is TGTGCCATCAGTGCCGGGTTAAACACAGATACGCAGTATTTT. Protein: CAISAGLNTDTQYF.

The V gene is TRBV5-4, the J gene TRBJ1-1; D is perhaps TRBD1 (5 bases). The CDR3 length is 15 residues. Germline V gives CDR1 SGHNT, CDR2 YYREEE (reference sequence). V lost 4 bases to trimming and J lost 1 base, with 14 bases between them. In DNA, the CDR3 is TGTGCCAGCAGCGCGATGCTAGGGGAGAACACTGAAGCTTTCTTT. Translation: CASSAMLGENTEAFF. Full variable domain (remainder filled in from reference TRBV5-4 and TRBJ1-1): ETGVTQSPTHLIKTRGQQVTLRCSSQSGHNTVSWYQQALGQGPQFIFQYYREEENGRGNFPPRFSGLQFPNYSSELNVNALELDDSALYLCASSAMLGENTEAFFGQGTRLTVV.

V gene TRBV6-5 combines with J gene TRBJ1-1; weak D call: TRBD1 (5 bases). The V gene's germline CDR1 is MNHEY and CDR2 SVGAGI. Trimming took 4 bases from V and 7 from J, leaving 13 bases between them. The CDR3 contains 13 residues. The CDR3 region has the DNA TGTGCCAGCAGTTGGGGGGGGTGTCTTGAAGCTTTCTTT. It specifies CASSWGGCLEAFF.

The rearrangement joins TRBV6-1 to TRBJ1-2; D uncertain. Trimming stripped 3 bases from V and 3 bases from J, with 5 bases between. Germline V gene data show CDR1 as MNHNS and CDR2 as SASEGT. The CDR3 loop spans 12 amino acids. The CDR3: CASSESYYGYTF. Written as DNA, the CDR3 is TGTGCCAGCAGTGAGAGTTACTATGGCTACACCTTC.

This clone has just one count. The chain uses TRBV6-1 and TRBJ1-2; D gene unclear. The length of the CDR3 is 12 residues. Germline V gene data show CDR1 as MNHNS and CDR2 as SASEGT. Deletions cut 2 bases from V and 5 bases from J, with 6 bases between. As DNA, the CDR3 is TGTGCCAGCAGTGAATTGGCGTATGGCTACACCTTC. Translated, it gives CASSELAYGYTF.

This rearrangement joins TRBV6-1 to TRBJ2-7; no clear D gene. Germline V gene lookup returns CDR1 MNHNS and CDR2 SASEGT. The CDR3 loop spans 14 amino acids. Trimming shortened V by 0 bases and J by 3 bases, and 9 bases separated the two germline ends. Here the CDR3 reads CASSEALRSYEQYV. The CDR3 region has the DNA TGTGCCAGCAGTGAAGCGCTGAGGAGCTACGAGCAGTACGTC.

The J gene is TRBJ1-1, the V gene TRBV5-4, with TRBD1 matching 8 bases. Germline values: CDR1 SGHNT, CDR2 YYREEE (reference sequence). V gave up 5 bases and J gave up 6 bases; unmatched junction bases: 9. The CDR3 runs to 14 residues. This chain's CDR3 is CASRPTGGRAEAFF. In DNA form, the CDR3 reads TGTGCCAGCAGGCCTACAGGGGGTAGGGCTGAAGCTTTCTTT. The entire variable domain, with the rest obtained from reference TRBV5-4 and TRBJ1-1, is as follows: ETGVTQSPTHLIKTRGQQVTLRCSSQSGHNTVSWYQQALGQGPQFIFQYYREEENGRGNFPPRFSGLQFPNYSSELNVNALELDDSALYLCASRPTGGRAEAFFGQGTRLTVV.

For the CDR3, the DNA is TGTGCCAGCAGCTGGGGGCCAGGGGCACATTATGGCTACACCTTC. This gives the protein CASSWGPGAHYGYTF. The chain carries TRBV5-5 and TRBJ1-2, with D possibly matching TRBD1 (6 bases). Trimming removed 3 bases from V and 5 bases from J, with 17 bases in between. This CDR3 contains 15 residues. CDR1 and CDR2 from the germline V gene are SGHKS and YYEKEE (reference sequence).

The CDR3 bases are TGTGCCATCAGTGAGTCGGGCGAGGGACGGCGAGGAGGCTACACCTTC. It yields the protein CAISESGEGRRGGYTF. This chain uses TRBV10-3 with TRBJ1-2, with D possibly being TRBD1 (5 bases). This CDR3 comprises 16 residues. The germline V and J ends were trimmed by 0 bases and 8 bases, with 19 bases remaining between them. Per germline, CDR1 ENHRY and CDR2 SYGVKD.

The chain combines TRBV28 with TRBJ1-1; D gene uncertain. V was clipped by 8 bases and J by 7 bases, with 17 bases between them. The germline V gene encodes CDR1 MDHEN and CDR2 SYDVKM. This CDR3 is 13 amino acids long. In nucleotides, the CDR3 is TGTGCCAGCTGGCGCAGAGGGAACCATGAAGCTTTCTTT. This codes for CASWRRGNHEAFF.

This clone came up a few times. V is TRBV5-1 and J is TRBJ2-1, with no clear D. Germline V gives CDR1 SGHRS, CDR2 YFSETQ. The CDR3 has 16 residues. Between the trimmed V and J ends, which lost 4 bases and 3 bases, there was a span of 17 bases. The chain's CDR3 is CASSPTGRADYNEQFF. In nucleotides, the CDR3 is TGCGCCAGCAGCCCGACCGGGCGAGCCGACTACAATGAGCAGTTCTTC.